This T cell receptor (beta chain) came from a study of T cell responses to AZD1222 COVID-19 vaccine. Study details: The study pooled second doses at about 4 or about 12 weeks.

This clone turned up a few times. V lost 9 bases and J lost 4, with 10 bases in between. The CDR3 spans 13 residues. Germline CDR1 reads LGHNT; CDR2 reads FRNRAP. The assay was immunoSEQ multiplex PCR, and TCRdb's table has in-frame clones only and misses some. The sample contains around 120,000 clones, more than 75% of which appear only once. The gene calls are TRBV12-5 and TRBJ2-6; D remains unclear. The TCR comes from an adult in good health. The material was peripheral blood, obtained on day 0 of AZD1222 vaccination. The CDR3 loop reads CASSFGGANVLTF. DNA of the CDR3: TGTGCTAGCTCTTTCGGCGGGGCCAACGTCCTGACTTTC.